The rows below give T cell receptor beta chains drawn from one sample of a study of OX40 agonist ivuxolimab in advanced cancers. Clones were sequenced by immunoSEQ multiplex PCR, and TCRdb holds only the in-frame ones, with some missing. The table shows more than 55,000 clones, with over 60% occurring only once. The sample in question was CD4+ or CD8+ T cells sorted from blood, obtained in a trial of the OX40 agonist ivuxolimab. The receptors here all came from an adult with an advanced solid tumor such as melanoma, head and neck, liver or kidney cancer. Each CDR3 is given with its conserved first and last residue. A D gene is named only where the DNA matches it firmly. The listing skips clone size in some rows; elsewhere it reads once, few, many or a size class.

V	D	size	J	CDR3	DNA
TRBV5-8	-	-	TRBJ1-1	CASSFVGSEAFF	TGTGCCAGCAGCTTTGTGGGCTCTGAAGCTTTCTTT
TRBV30	TRBD1	-	TRBJ1-2	CAWNLQGVEVYGYTF	TGTGCCTGGAATTTACAGGGGGTTGAGGTCTATGGCTACACCTTC
TRBV21-1	-	-	TRBJ2-3	CASPPTRDTQYF	TGTGCCAGCCCTCCGACTCGGGATACGCAGTATTTT
TRBV29-1	TRBD1	-	TRBJ2-5	CSVERQGSGTQYF	TGCAGCGTTGAGCGACAGGGTTCGGGGACCCAGTACTTC
TRBV28	-	few	TRBJ1-1	CASSPPQNRVVAFF	TGTGCCAGCAGTCCACCTCAGAACAGGGTTGTAGCTTTCTTT
TRBV4-1	TRBD2	-	TRBJ2-1	CASSPLAGVDNEQFF	TGCGCCAGCAGTCCCTTAGCGGGAGTAGACAATGAGCAGTTCTTC
TRBV5-1	TRBD1	-	TRBJ1-1	CASSPLTGDIEAFF	TGCGCCAGCAGCCCTTTAACAGGGGACATTGAAGCTTTCTTT
TRBV12-5	-	-	TRBJ2-7	CASGPVNFGQTYEQYF	TGTGCTAGTGGTCCAGTTAACTTCGGACAGACCTACGAGCAGTACTTC
TRBV7-9	-	few	TRBJ2-1	CASSAVGAAGNEQFF	TGTGCCAGCAGCGCAGTTGGGGCGGCAGGGAATGAGCAGTTCTTC
TRBV4-1	-	-	TRBJ2-4	CASSLGDGFKNIQYF	TGCGCCAGCAGCCTCGGGGACGGTTTCAAAAACATTCAGTACTTC
TRBV7-8	-	-	TRBJ2-7	CASSPDRSVGQYF	TGTGCCAGCAGCCCCGACAGGTCCGTGGGGCAGTACTTC
TRBV28	-	medium-sized	TRBJ2-7	CASSFLGEQYF	TGTGCCAGCAGTTTCCTGGGGGAGCAGTACTTC
TRBV6-5	-	-	TRBJ1-1	CASRDTSLGTEAFF	TGTGCCAGCCGGGACACATCACTGGGCACTGAAGCTTTCTTT
TRBV29-1	TRBD2	-	TRBJ2-3	CSVDRPGGGADTQYF	TGCAGCGTTGATCGTCCGGGGGGAGGAGCAGATACGCAGTATTTT
TRBV5-5	-	few	TRBJ2-7	CASSRSPATEQYF	TGTGCCAGCAGCCGCTCTCCGGCCACCGAGCAGTACTTC
TRBV5-4	TRBD2	-	TRBJ2-3	CASSHGTSGVNTDTQYF	TGTGCCAGCAGCCACGGGACTAGCGGGGTAAACACAGATACGCAGTATTTT
TRBV10-3	TRBD1	-	TRBJ1-1	CAISESGQTTEAFF	TGTGCCATCAGTGAATCGGGACAGACCACTGAAGCTTTCTTT
TRBV10-1	TRBD2	-	TRBJ2-2	CASSPGLAGADGELFF	TGCGCCAGCAGTCCGGGACTAGCGGGAGCGGACGGGGAGCTGTTTTTT
TRBV28	-	-	TRBJ2-5	CASSRPGTQYF	TGTGCCAGCAGCCGCCCAGGGACCCAGTACTTC
TRBV7-3	TRBD1	few	TRBJ2-1	CASSPKGDRGSGSSYNEQFF	TGTGCCAGCAGCCCCAAGGGGGACAGGGGAAGCGGGAGTTCTTACAATGAGCAGTTCTTC
TRBV5-4	-	-	TRBJ1-1	CASSPQDRLNTEAFF	TGTGCCAGCAGCCCTCAGGACCGCCTGAACACTGAAGCTTTCTTT